Listed here are 22 T cell receptor beta chains from one sample, sequenced in a study of cytomegalovirus exposure and HLA in healthy donors. In the PCR, 60 Vbeta and 13 Jbeta primers were used. Profiling relied on immunoSEQ multiplex PCR, and the TCRdb table lists in-frame clones only, not all of them. The profile covers some 150,000 clones, with just under 80% appearing a single time and about 1.1% taken by the ten largest. Sequencing was carried out using PBMCs. The receptors derive from a male donor in good health and CMV-seronegative.

The chain uses TRBV18 and TRBJ2-1; 7 bases align to TRBD1. CDR3 length equals 14 residues. Germline V CDR1 and CDR2: KGHSH, LQKENI. V dropped 5 bases and J dropped 8; count of bases not matched to a gene: 9. The CDR3 region has the DNA TGTGCCAGCTCAGCGGACCAGGGGGATGATGAGCAGTTCTTC. The encoded protein is CASSADQGDDEQFF.

This clone showed up just a few times. At one of its ends the junction is not consistent with the germline gene, which may arise from a read error. The rearrangement links TRBV7-9 to TRBJ2-1; 10 bases are a match to TRBD2. CDR3 length equals 15 residues. Germline CDR1 SEHNR, CDR2 FQNEAQ (reference sequence). CDR3 DNA: TGTTCCAGCAGCTTCGAGCGGGGGGGCCGGAATGAGCAGTTCTTC. This sequence encodes CSSSFERGGRNEQFF.

On this clone: One end of the junction does not line up with germline, which may come from a read error. Distinct nucleotide sequences in the sample also encode this CDR3. The chain recombines TRBV7-9 with TRBJ1-1; unclear D gene. This CDR3 comprises 13 residues. Germline V CDR1 and CDR2: SEHNR, FQNEAQ (reference sequence). As DNA, the CDR3 is TGTTCCAGCAGCTTATCCGTGAACACTGAAGCTTTCTTT. Encoded protein: CSSSLSVNTEAFF.

The V and J genes are TRBV30 and TRBJ2-3; 7 nucleotides line up with TRBD2. After removal of 0 bases from V and 6 bases from J, the junction contained 12 bases not matched to a gene. Germline V gives CDR1 GTSNPN, CDR2 SVGIG (reference sequence). The CDR3 has 16 amino acids. As DNA, the CDR3 is TGTGCCTGGAGTGTACGGGGGAGCGGGGCGGGGGATACGCAGTATTTT. Translating gives CAWSVRGSGAGDTQYF.

The sample holds a few counts of this clone. The rearrangement joins TRBV2 to TRBJ1-5, with unresolved D. The V end lost 4 bases, the J end lost 0 bases, and 4 bases lay between the germline ends. CDR3 length equals 13 residues. Germline V gene lookup returns CDR1 SNHLY and CDR2 FYNNEI. CDR3 coding DNA: TGTGCCAGCAGTGGAGATAGCAATCAGCCCCAGCATTTT. The encoded protein is CASSGDSNQPQHF.

The CDR3 spells CAWSVGGGAGEKLFF. The CDR3 nucleotides are TGTGCCTGGAGTGTCGGAGGCGGGGCTGGTGAAAAACTGTTTTTT. The gene calls are TRBV30 and TRBJ1-4, with a weak D call TRBD1 (5 bases). Germline V CDR1 and CDR2: GTSNPN, SVGIG (reference sequence). This CDR3 has 15 amino acids. V lost 0 bases and J 7 bases, leaving 15 bases between the germline ends.

The chain employs TRBV9 and TRBJ2-3; D gene ambiguous. The CDR3 is 14 residues long. V lost 0 bases to trimming and J lost 6 bases, with 11 bases between them. Germline V gene lookup returns CDR1 SGDLS and CDR2 YYNGEE. The CDR3 nucleotides are TGTGCCAGCAGCGTAGGATCAGATATGGATACGCAGTATTTT. Its translation is CASSVGSDMDTQYF.

The V gene is TRBV5-1, the J gene TRBJ1-1; D might be TRBD1 (6 bases). The CDR3 has 11 amino acids. The V gene lost 4 bases and the J gene lost 12 bases, with 13 bases spanning the gap. The germline V gene encodes CDR1 SGHRS and CDR2 YFSETQ. The CDR3 DNA reads as TGCGCCAGCAGCGGGACACCAGGGCCTTTCTTT. This translates into CASSGTPGPFF.

The rearrangement joins TRBV27 to TRBJ2-5; 7 bases agree with TRBD2. The germline gives CDR1 MNHEY, CDR2 SMNVEV (reference sequence). This CDR3 has 14 residues. V lost 5 bases, J lost 5 bases, and 8 bases stayed unmatched. The CDR3: CASSGGVYGETQYF. The DNA of the CDR3 is TGTGCCAGCAGTGGGGGGGTCTATGGGGAGACCCAGTACTTC.

This chain connects TRBV6-5 to TRBJ2-1, with D possibly being TRBD2 (6 bases). CDR1 is MNHEY and CDR2 is SVGAGI in the germline V gene. This CDR3 is built from 15 residues. Deletions cut 3 bases from V and 0 bases from J, with 9 bases between. The CDR3 coding sequence is TGTGCCAGCAGTTATGCCGGGAGCTCCTACAATGAGCAGTTCTTC. This translates into CASSYAGSSYNEQFF.

The chain carries TRBV5-1 and TRBJ2-3; D gene uncertain. The germline CDR1 and CDR2 sequences are SGHRS and YFSETQ. The CDR3 is 14 residues long. V dropped 1 base and J dropped 0 bases, with 6 bases sitting between them. The CDR3 region has the DNA TGCGCCAGCAGCTTGAGCCACAGCACAGATACGCAGTATTTT. Its protein is CASSLSHSTDTQYF.

With respect to this clone: This sample includes further DNA sequences coding for the same CDR3. CDR3 DNA sequence: TGTGCCTGGAGTGTCAGGGGGCTGAGCTATGGCTACACCTTC. Its protein is CAWSVRGLSYGYTF. This sequence joins TRBV30 and TRBJ1-2; 8 bases fit TRBD1. Trimming cost V 0 bases and J 4 bases; bases outside gene matches: 4. Germline V gene sequence: CDR1 GTSNPN, CDR2 SVGIG (reference sequence). The CDR3 loop spans 14 amino acids.

V is TRBV7-2 and J is TRBJ2-7; 8 bases are shared with TRBD1. Trimming took 3 bases from V and 6 from J; bases not matched to a gene: 10. Germline-derived CDR1 and CDR2 are SGHTA and FQGNSA. The CDR3 consists of 15 residues. The CDR3 sequence: CASSFRQGYLGEQYF. For the CDR3, the DNA is TGTGCCAGCAGCTTCCGACAGGGGTATTTGGGCGAGCAGTACTTC.

This rearrangement joins TRBV5-6 to TRBJ1-2, with TRBD1 matching over 7 bases. Germline loops: CDR1 SGHDT, CDR2 YYEEEE. This CDR3 region has 14 residues. The V and J ends lost 4 bases and 4 bases, in that order; junction bases with no gene match: 7. CDR3 protein: CASSGRGRSYGYTF. CDR3 in DNA: TGTGCCAGCAGCGGAAGGGGGCGAAGCTATGGCTACACCTTC. The full variable domain, in which reference TRBV5-6 and TRBJ1-2 provide the parts outside the CDR3, is DAGVTQSPTHLIKTRGQQVTLRCSPKSGHDTVSWYQQALGQGPQFIFQYYEEEERQRGNFPDRFSGHQFPNYSSELNVNALLLGDSALYLCASSGRGRSYGYTFGSGTRLTVV.

This clone turned up a few times. This sequence joins TRBV11-2 and TRBJ1-2; D call uncertain. Germline CDR1 SGHAT, CDR2 FQNNGV. V was shortened by 5 bases and J by 8 bases, with 18 bases between the two germline ends. The CDR3 consists of 14 residues. The chain's CDR3 is CASSPTRAGGGYTF. The CDR3 DNA is TGTGCCAGCAGCCCGACCCGGGCTGGCGGGGGCTACACCTTC.

This chain links TRBV10-1 with TRBJ2-2; TRBD2 matches 8 bases. The V gene end was trimmed by 7 bases and the J gene end by 3 bases; junction bases not matched to a gene: 7. In germline, CDR1 is WNHNN, CDR2 SYGVQD (reference sequence). There are 15 residues in the CDR3. This CDR3 is CASNSGTRDTGELFF. CDR3 in DNA: TGCGCCAGCAATTCCGGGACTAGGGACACCGGGGAGCTGTTTTTT.

The chain carries TRBV30 and TRBJ2-5, with 8 nucleotides matching TRBD2. The J call may be incorrect, as the DNA end agrees better with TRBJ2-7. Germline V gives CDR1 GTSNPN, CDR2 SVGIG (reference sequence). The CDR3 length is 13 residues. In nucleotides, the CDR3 is TGTGCCTGGGGGGGACTAGGATCCTACGAGCAGTACTTC. Protein: CAWGGLGSYEQYF.

The J gene is TRBJ1-4, the V gene TRBV5-6, with 9 bases lining up with TRBD1. CDR1 and CDR2 from the germline V gene are SGHDT and YYEEEE. Unmatched junction bases numbered 4, after V lost 4 bases and J lost 3 bases. The CDR3 has 15 residues. DNA of the CDR3: TGTGCCAGCAGCCTGCGACAGGGGGCTAATGAAAAACTGTTTTTT. Protein product: CASSLRQGANEKLFF.

This clone came up once. The V call is TRBV7-9, the J call TRBJ2-5; the D gene is possibly TRBD1 (5 bases). CDR1 and CDR2 from the germline V gene are SEHNR and FQNEAQ (reference sequence). With 5 bases removed from V and 7 bases from J, the gap between germline ends came to 11 bases. CDR3 size: 12 residues. The CDR3 bases are TGTGCCAGCAGCCAGGGTGGCGCGACCCAGTACTTC. Translation: CASSQGGATQYF.

The chain joins TRBV5-1 to TRBJ1-6; no definite D call. This CDR3 is 15 amino acids long. The V end was cut by 0 bases, the J end by 10 bases, with 14 bases between. Germline V gives CDR1 SGHRS, CDR2 YFSETQ. The CDR3: CASSLATGSSSPLHF. The CDR3 coding sequence is TGCGCCAGCAGCTTGGCGACGGGGTCTTCATCACCCCTCCACTTT.

The V gene is TRBV9, the J gene TRBJ1-1, with D perhaps matching TRBD1 (5 bases). From germline, CDR1 is SGDLS and CDR2 YYNGEE. Trimming took 4 bases from V and 6 from J, leaving 19 bases between them. CDR3 length equals 15 residues. CDR3 in amino acids: CASSPQGRVVSEAFF. As DNA, the CDR3 is TGTGCCAGCAGCCCCCAGGGCAGGGTGGTCTCTGAAGCTTTCTTT.

This chain uses TRBV11-2 with TRBJ2-3; 10 bases align to TRBD2. Germline V gene sequence: CDR1 SGHAT, CDR2 FQNNGV. The V gene end was trimmed by 11 bases and the J gene end by 3 bases; junction bases not matched to a gene: 11. The CDR3 covers 15 residues. Written as DNA, the CDR3 is TGTGCCGTGGGGGCTAGCGGGGGAAAGACAGATACGCAGTATTTT. It yields the protein CAVGASGGKTDTQYF.